What follows are 8 T cell receptor beta chains derived from one specimen sequenced in a study of monozygotic twins with inflammatory bowel disease. TCRdb re-called the 5' RACE reads and gives one entry per CDR3 protein, without DNA. The sample has about 450,000 distinct CDR3 sequences. Sequenced: blood. The receptors stem from a human donor with ulcerative colitis or Crohn's disease, or a healthy co-twin of an affected twin (not recorded which).

The rearrangement joins TRBV19 to TRBJ1-5. Germline CDR1 LNHDA, CDR2 SQIVND (reference sequence). The CDR3 is made up of 16 amino acids. The CDR3 reads CASTASGRGDNQPQHF.

This sequence joins TRBV7-9 and TRBJ1-2. The CDR3 has 13 amino acids. Per germline, CDR1 SEHNR and CDR2 FQNEAQ (reference sequence). CDR3 residues: CASSLAGSNGYTF.

V usage is TRBV5-1 and J usage is TRBJ2-1; as DNA is missing, the TRBD1 call by TCRdb cannot be tested. The CDR3 runs 12 residues. Germline-derived CDR1 and CDR2 are SGHRS and YFSETQ. CDR3 amino acids: CASSAQGNEQFF.

CDR3 loop: CASSHPDRNTEAFF. The chain joins TRBV6-2 or TRBV6-3 to TRBJ1-1; TCRdb selects TRBD1, and the lack of DNA leaves this call unchecked. Germline assignment: CDR1 MNHEY and CDR2 SVGEGT. This CDR3 spans 14 amino acids.

The J gene is TRBJ2-4, the V gene TRBV4-2. The CDR3 loop spans 15 amino acids. Germline-derived CDR1 and CDR2 are LGHNA and YNFKEQ. CDR3 protein: CASSQDGAAKNIQYF.

The V and J genes are TRBV12-3 or TRBV12-4 and TRBJ1-5; TCRdb designates TRBD1, a call that cannot be tested without DNA. The CDR3 contains 14 residues. The CDR3: CASSTQTGTRPQHF.

V usage is TRBV12-3 or TRBV12-4 and J usage is TRBJ2-1; the D gene TCRdb calls, TRBD1, cannot be checked with no DNA. The CDR3 extends over 15 amino acids. The CDR3 region is CASTYPGGQYNEQFF.

This rearrangement joins TRBV7-9 to TRBJ2-1. The CDR3 sequence is 14 residues long. Germline V CDR1 and CDR2: SEHNR, FQNEAQ (reference sequence). CDR3 protein: CASSLSQVHNEQFF.